A selection of T cell receptor beta chains follows, all from one sample in a study of naive and memory T cell subsets. TCRdb re-analysed the UMI-ligation and nested PCR reads in MiXCR, keeping a single row per CDR3 protein. Counted here are 150,000 or so distinct CDR3 sequences, roughly 22% occurring once; the ten biggest clones make up 0.11%. The sample taken for sequencing was naive CD4+ T cells from blood. The source of these receptors is a human donor in good health. CDR3s include the opening cysteine and the closing phenylalanine or tryptophan. D genes are given only for firm matches.

TRBJ2-1 TRBD2 TRBV7-2 CASSLNSGMSGEQFF
TRBJ1-1 . TRBV14 CASSLDSFRAFF
TRBJ1-5 . TRBV7-2 CASSLVGGIEPQHF
TRBJ1-1 . TRBV25-1 CASSVGRTEAFF
TRBJ1-6 TRBD1 TRBV10-2 CASSQLSNRQPGQEYNSPLHF
TRBJ1-5 . TRBV20-1 CSARDRRGNQPQHF
TRBJ2-3 TRBD1 TRBV10-2 CASRENRGPTDTQYF
TRBJ1-5 TRBD1 TRBV3-1 CASSQAGGSNQPQHF
TRBJ2-5 . TRBV20-1 CSATPYQETQYF
TRBJ1-2 . TRBV12-3/TRBV12-4 CASTLTGTPNYGYTF
TRBJ1-5 . TRBV7-2 CASSPMYRSGDQPQHF
TRBJ1-1 . TRBV12-3/TRBV12-4 CASSPHGGTEAFF
TRBJ1-4 . TRBV20-1 CSARALQGNYNEKLFF
TRBJ2-5 TRBD2 TRBV7-9 CASSTGTSGSRETQYF
TRBJ2-7 . TRBV6-5 CASSYTGWGRAYEQYF
TRBJ1-5 TRBD1 TRBV12-3/TRBV12-4 CASSWTGNINQPQHF
TRBJ2-2 . TRBV15 CATSRGARDTGELFF
TRBJ1-2 . TRBV4-1 CASSQRIGGYTF
TRBJ1-5 . TRBV15 CATSIPVPGNQPQHF
TRBJ2-3 TRBD2 TRBV2 CASTKETSDTDTQYF
TRBJ2-1 . TRBV4-2 CASSQNDGLVGGQFF
TRBJ2-2 TRBD2 TRBV20-1 CSARLLSGRASTGELFF
TRBJ2-5 . TRBV15 CATSTLRQTQAETQYF
TRBJ1-2 TRBD1 TRBV20-1 CSATGTGDSNYGYTF
TRBJ1-2 TRBD1 TRBV7-9 CASSLHVGTGAGLAGYTF
TRBJ2-3 TRBD2 TRBV15 CATSRSSGRWNF
TRBJ2-7 . TRBV7-2 CASSLGTAEQYF
TRBJ2-3 . TRBV10-3 CAIRAGGTDTQYF
TRBJ2-7 . TRBV12-3/TRBV12-4 CASSTRVIGYEQYF
TRBJ1-2 . TRBV10-3 CAIQQALDGYTF
TRBJ2-3 . TRBV6-1 CASSEVGGSTDTQYF
TRBJ2-1 TRBD2 TRBV6-2/TRBV6-3 CASSYSGLAGVRQFF
TRBJ2-7 TRBD1 TRBV28 CASTRTGMDYEQYF
TRBJ2-7 . TRBV7-2 CASSSTGQQPYEQYF
TRBJ2-7 TRBD1 TRBV6-6 CASSSTGGNYVEQYF
TRBJ2-3 . TRBV6-2/TRBV6-3 CASSSGKTLSTDTQYF
TRBJ1-4 . TRBV10-3 CAITRDPAGEKLFF
TRBJ2-1 TRBD2 TRBV30 CAWSAGLAGGRYNEQFF
TRBJ1-4 . TRBV7-9 CASSSGLEKLFF
TRBJ1-4 . TRBV20-1 CSARPFGGVGEKLFF
TRBJ1-6 . TRBV6-2/TRBV6-3 CASKDRSGSPLHF
TRBJ2-7 . TRBV7-9 CASSRVGNYEQYF
TRBJ1-1 . TRBV10-3 CAISPVAPNTEAFF
TRBJ2-1 TRBD2 TRBV24-1 CATSDFRAGKMGEQFF
TRBJ1-5 . TRBV28 CASSFEFSQPQHF
TRBJ2-1 . TRBV7-2 CASSWTFNEQFF
TRBJ2-1 TRBD1 TRBV24-1 CATSDPGQGSHEQFF
TRBJ2-4 . TRBV19 CASSILGSGLAKNIQYF
TRBJ2-5 TRBD1 TRBV10-3 CAIHTTRDRGIETQYF
TRBJ2-3 . TRBV6-6 CASSYLGGPDTQYF
TRBJ2-7 TRBD2 TRBV11-2 CASSLGLATPSEQYF
TRBJ1-5 . TRBV12-5 CASGHPVKGNQPQHF
TRBJ2-7 . TRBV29-1 CSVEDTRSYEQYF
TRBJ1-1 . TRBV7-3 CASSLTLGVEAFF
TRBJ2-1 . TRBV12-3/TRBV12-4 CASSLAAVRYNEQFF